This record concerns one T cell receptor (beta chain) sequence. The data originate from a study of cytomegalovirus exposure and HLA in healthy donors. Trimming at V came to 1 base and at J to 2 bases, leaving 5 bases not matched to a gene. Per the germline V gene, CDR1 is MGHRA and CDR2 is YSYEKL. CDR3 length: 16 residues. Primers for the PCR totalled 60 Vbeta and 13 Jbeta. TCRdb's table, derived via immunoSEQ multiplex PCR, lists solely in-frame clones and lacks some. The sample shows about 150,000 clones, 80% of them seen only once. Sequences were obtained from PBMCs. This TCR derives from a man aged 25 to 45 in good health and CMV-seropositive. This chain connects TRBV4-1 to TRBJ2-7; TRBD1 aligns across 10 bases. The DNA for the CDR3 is TGCGCCAGCAGCCAAGCCCCCGGGACAGGGGCCTACGAGCAGTACTTC. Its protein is CASSQAPGTGAYEQYF.